This T cell receptor (beta chain) was observed in a study of cytomegalovirus exposure and HLA in healthy donors. General study findings and limits: For most TCR sequences rarity was the rule, although some public TCRs occurred in many donors. A prior analysis recorded that most TCR beta V segments were productive about 87% or about 30% of the time. A highly shared variant cluster was judged a likely technical artifact.

The CDR3 totals 14 residues. Trimming took 3 bases from V and 1 from J, leaving 7 bases between them. Looked up from germline, CDR1 is MNHEY and CDR2 is SMNVEV (reference sequence). This clone came up a few times. Its antigen remains unknown. The PCR ran on 60 Vbeta and 13 Jbeta primers. Sequencing used immunoSEQ multiplex PCR; TCRdb keeps in-frame clones, though not all of them. The sample records over 75,000 clones, around a tenth being singletons. The sequence was obtained from a man aged 50 to 59 in good health and CMV-seropositive. Sequencing used PBMCs. This chain links TRBV27 with TRBJ1-5, with D perhaps TRBD1 (6 bases). This CDR3 is CASSFRGSNQPQHF. As DNA, the CDR3 is TGTGCCAGCAGTTTCAGGGGCAGCAATCAGCCCCAGCATTTT.